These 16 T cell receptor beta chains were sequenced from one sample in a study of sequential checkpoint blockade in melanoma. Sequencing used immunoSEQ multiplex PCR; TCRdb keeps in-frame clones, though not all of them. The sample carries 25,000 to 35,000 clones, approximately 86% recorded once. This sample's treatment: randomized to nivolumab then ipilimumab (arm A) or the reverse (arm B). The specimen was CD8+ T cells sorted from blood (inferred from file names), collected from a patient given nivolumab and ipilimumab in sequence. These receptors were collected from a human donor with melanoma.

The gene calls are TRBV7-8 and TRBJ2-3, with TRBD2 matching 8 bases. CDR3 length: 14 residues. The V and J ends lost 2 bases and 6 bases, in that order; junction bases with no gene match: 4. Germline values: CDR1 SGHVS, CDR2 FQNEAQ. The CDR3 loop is CASSLLPGGDTQYF. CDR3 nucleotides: TGTGCCAGCAGCTTATTGCCGGGGGGGGATACGCAGTATTTT.

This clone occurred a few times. The CDR3 region is CASSLGQGPKNYGYTF. The CDR3 region has the DNA TGTGCCAGCAGTCTGGGACAGGGGCCAAAAAACTATGGCTACACCTTC. V usage is TRBV2 and J usage is TRBJ1-2; TRBD1 aligns across 10 bases. Germline V gene data show CDR1 as SNHLY and CDR2 as FYNNEI. Trimming took 5 bases from V and 2 from J; bases not matched to a gene: 8. The CDR3 spans 16 residues.

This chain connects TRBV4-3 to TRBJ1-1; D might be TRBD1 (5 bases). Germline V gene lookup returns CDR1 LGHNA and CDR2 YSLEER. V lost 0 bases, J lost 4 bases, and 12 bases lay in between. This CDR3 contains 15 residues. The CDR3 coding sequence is TGCGCCAGCAGCCAAGAAGGGGTTATCGGCACTGAAGCTTTCTTT. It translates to CASSQEGVIGTEAFF.

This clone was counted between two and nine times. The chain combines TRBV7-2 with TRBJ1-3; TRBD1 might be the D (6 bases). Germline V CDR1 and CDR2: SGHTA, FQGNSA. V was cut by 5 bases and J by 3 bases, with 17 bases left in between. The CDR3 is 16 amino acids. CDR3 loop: CASSEGGGGLGNTIYF. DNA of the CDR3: TGTGCCAGCAGCGAAGGAGGGGGGGGACTTGGAAACACCATATATTTT.

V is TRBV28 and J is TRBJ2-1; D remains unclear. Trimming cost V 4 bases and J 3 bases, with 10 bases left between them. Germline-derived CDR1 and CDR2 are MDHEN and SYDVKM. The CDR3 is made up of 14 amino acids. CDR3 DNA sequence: TGTGCCAGCAGTTCCCGTTTATACTACAATGAGCAGTTCTTC. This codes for CASSSRLYYNEQFF.

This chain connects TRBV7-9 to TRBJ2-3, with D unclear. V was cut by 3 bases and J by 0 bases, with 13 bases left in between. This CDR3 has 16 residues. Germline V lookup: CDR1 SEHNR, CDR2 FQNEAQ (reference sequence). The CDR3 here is CASSFFPDTSTDTQYF. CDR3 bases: TGTGCCAGCAGCTTTTTCCCCGATACTAGCACAGATACGCAGTATTTT.

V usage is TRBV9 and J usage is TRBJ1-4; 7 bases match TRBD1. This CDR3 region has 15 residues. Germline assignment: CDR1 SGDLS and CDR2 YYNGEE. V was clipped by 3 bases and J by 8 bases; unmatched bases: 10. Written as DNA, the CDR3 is TGTGCCAGCAGCGGGAGAGGGGGCAATAGAGAAAAACTGTTTTTT. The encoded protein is CASSGRGGNREKLFF.

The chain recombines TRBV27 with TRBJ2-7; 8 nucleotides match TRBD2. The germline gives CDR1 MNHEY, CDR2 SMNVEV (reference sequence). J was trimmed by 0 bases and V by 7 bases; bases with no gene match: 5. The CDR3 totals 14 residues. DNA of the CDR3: TGTGCCAGCAAACCTAGCGGGCCCTCCTACGAGCAGTACTTC. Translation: CASKPSGPSYEQYF.

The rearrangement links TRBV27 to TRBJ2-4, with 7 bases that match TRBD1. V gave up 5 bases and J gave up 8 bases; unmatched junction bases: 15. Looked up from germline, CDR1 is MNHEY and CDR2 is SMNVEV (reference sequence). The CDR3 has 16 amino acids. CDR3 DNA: TGTGCCAGCAGTCCTAACAGGGGACCCGACCGGTACATTCAGTACTTC. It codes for CASSPNRGPDRYIQYF.

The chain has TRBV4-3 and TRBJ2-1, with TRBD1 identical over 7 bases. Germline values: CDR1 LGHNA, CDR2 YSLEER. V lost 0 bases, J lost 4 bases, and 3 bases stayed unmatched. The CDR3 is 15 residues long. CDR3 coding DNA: TGCGCCAGCAGCCAAGACTTACAGGGGTACAATGAGCAGTTCTTC. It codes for CASSQDLQGYNEQFF.

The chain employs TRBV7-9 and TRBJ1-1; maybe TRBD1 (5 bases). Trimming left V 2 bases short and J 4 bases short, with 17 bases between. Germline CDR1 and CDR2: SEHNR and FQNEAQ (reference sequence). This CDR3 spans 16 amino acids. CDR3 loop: CASSLPPNRMSTEAFF. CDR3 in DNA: TGTGCCAGCAGCTTACCCCCGAACAGGATGAGCACTGAAGCTTTCTTT.

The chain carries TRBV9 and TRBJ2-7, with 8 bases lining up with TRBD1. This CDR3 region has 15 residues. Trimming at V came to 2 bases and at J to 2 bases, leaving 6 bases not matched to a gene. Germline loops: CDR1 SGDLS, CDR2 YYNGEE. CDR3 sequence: CASSVGTGLPYEQYF. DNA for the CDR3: TGTGCCAGCAGCGTCGGGACAGGTTTGCCCTACGAGCAGTACTTC. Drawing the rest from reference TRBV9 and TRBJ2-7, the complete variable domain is DSGVTQTPKHLITATGQRVTLRCSPRSGDLSVYWYQQSLDQGLQFLIQYYNGEERAKGNILERFSAQQFPDLHSELNLSSLELGDSALYFCASSVGTGLPYEQYFGPGTRLTVT.

The CDR3: CASSITGTDTQYF. CDR3 DNA sequence: TGCGCCAGCAGCATCACGGGCACAGATACGCAGTATTTT. The rearrangement uses TRBV4-1 and TRBJ2-3; D not resolved. The CDR3 spans 13 residues. Germline CDR1 MGHRA, CDR2 YSYEKL. V was clipped by 5 bases and J by 1 base, with 7 bases between them.

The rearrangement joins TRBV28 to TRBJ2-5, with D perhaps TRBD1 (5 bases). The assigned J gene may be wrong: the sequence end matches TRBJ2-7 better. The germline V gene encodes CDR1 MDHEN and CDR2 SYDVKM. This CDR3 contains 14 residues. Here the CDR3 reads CASSPRQSSYEQYF. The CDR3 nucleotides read TGTGCCAGCAGTCCCCGACAGAGCTCCTACGAGCAGTACTTC.

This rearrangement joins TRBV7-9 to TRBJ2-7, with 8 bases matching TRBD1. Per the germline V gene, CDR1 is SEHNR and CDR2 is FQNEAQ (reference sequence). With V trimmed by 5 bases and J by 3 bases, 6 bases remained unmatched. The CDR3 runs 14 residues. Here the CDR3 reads CASSPGQVDYEQYF. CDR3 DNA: TGTGCCAGCAGCCCGGGACAGGTTGACTACGAGCAGTACTTC. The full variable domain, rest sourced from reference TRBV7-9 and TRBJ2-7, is DTGVSQNPRHKITKRGQNVTFRCDPISEHNRLYWYRQTLGQGPEFLTYFQNEAQLEKSRLLSDRFSAERPKGSFSTLEIQRTEQGDSAMYLCASSPGQVDYEQYFGPGTRLTVT.

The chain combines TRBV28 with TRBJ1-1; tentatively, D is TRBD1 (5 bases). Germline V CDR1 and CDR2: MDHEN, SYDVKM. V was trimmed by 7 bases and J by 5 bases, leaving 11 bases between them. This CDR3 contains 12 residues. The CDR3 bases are TGTGCCAGCACCTCTCAGGGAACTGAAGCTTTCTTT. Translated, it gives CASTSQGTEAFF.